Below, one TCR beta chain is given with its context. In the original workflow: Amplifying reference gene primers gave estimates of nucleated cell counts. The assay was immunoSEQ multiplex PCR, and TCRdb's table has in-frame clones only and misses some. The V and J calls and clone size are taken from that table; D and trimming were inferred from the DNA. The sample has 250,000 to 300,000 clones, approximately 82% seen once. CDR3 length: 12 residues. Trimming shortened V by 10 bases and J by 6 bases, and 16 bases separated the two germline ends. CDR1 and CDR2 (germline): MNHEY, SVGAGI. These data come from a study of blood T cell repertoires in COVID-19. Study details: Italy, Spain and the United States were the sources of the convalescent and acute COVID-19 samples. T cells, B-cell-depleted T cells, or PBMCs supplied cDNA or gDNA.

V usage is TRBV6-5 and J usage is TRBJ2-7; D may be TRBD1 (6 bases). Material: peripheral blood. The sequence was obtained from a man in his 60s who had recovered from COVID-19. CDR3 sequence (DNA): TGTGCCACCTCGGACAGACAGCTCGAGCAGTACTTC. It is translated as CATSDRQLEQYF.